This T cell receptor (beta chain) was obtained from a study of blood T cell repertoires in COVID-19. Study-wide background: The United States, Italy and Spain provided the acute and convalescent COVID-19 samples. PBMCs, B-cell-depleted T cells, or T cells were the source of the cDNA or gDNA that made up the material.

The CDR3 has 13 amino acids. Trimming left V 6 bases short and J 4 bases short, with 13 bases between. The germline V gene encodes CDR1 SGHRS and CDR2 YFSETQ. Original processing methods: Cell counts per sample came from amplifying reference gene primers. Libraries were prepared by immunoSEQ multiplex PCR; TCRdb keeps only in-frame clonotypes and omits some of them. V, J and clone size derive from that table, while D and trimming were established from the DNA sequence. The table includes approximately 260,000 clones, nearly 85% detected once. The rearrangement uses TRBV5-1 and TRBJ2-5; D is possibly TRBD2 (6 bases). The sample was peripheral blood. This clonotype originated in a human donor in a cohort sampled during active COVID-19. The CDR3, as DNA: TGCGCCAGCAAGGAGGGTGACGGAGAGACCCAGTACTTC. It codes for CASKEGDGETQYF.